This T cell receptor beta chain was identified in a study of response to subunit inactivated influenza vaccine (dated by TCRdb to between 2017 and 2018). Broadly, across the study: The study used deep quantitative T cell receptor repertoire profiling to track responses to a trivalent subunit inactivated influenza vaccine.

CDR1 and CDR2 are read off the germline V gene as SGHAT and FQNNGV. Cut back by 4 bases and 0 bases, the V and J ends lie 22 bases apart. The CDR3 spans 19 residues, from the cysteine through the phenylalanine. Of the read, only the CDR3 DNA is kept; its 57 bases are in frame from base 1. Summary of the overall study and its limitations: The authors proposed that each seasonal influenza vaccination may bring in only a limited number of new T cells.

Library creation used RT-PCR. TCRdb records Illumina HiSeq 2500 as the sequencer. TCRdb handled the public reads itself, with Q25 trimming in fastp and clone calling in MiXCR, and kept productive beta chains. Each entry merges the rows of one CDR3 protein and shows their most common DNA and genes. The sample includes 710,000 or so distinct CDR3 sequences, with 15% to 19% observed a single time. In total, the top ten clones hold 11% of the sample. About this clonotype: Its antigen is unknown. Base quality data are lacking; no much larger clone is found one base away.

Sequencing used PBMCs from blood, obtained roughly 12 days after vaccination. The chain is made from TRBV11-2 and TRBJ1-5, with the identity of the D gene unclear. The clonotype originates from a middle-aged man who received an inactivated influenza vaccine. Donor details come from another sample of the same person, matched by shared clones. For the CDR3, the sequence is CASSSAGSLGPYSNQPQHF. Read as DNA, the sequence is TGTGCCAGCAGCTCCGCGGGCAGCCTGGGCCCCTATAGCAATCAGCCCCAGCATTTT.